The 18 T cell receptor beta chains reported below all come from one sample, sequenced in a study of T cell responses to AZD1222 COVID-19 vaccine. Generated by immunoSEQ multiplex PCR, the TCRdb table keeps only in-frame clones and is missing some. The sample has 95,000 to 100,000 clones; more than 75% are singletons. The specimen was peripheral blood, collected on day 0 of AZD1222 vaccination. Receptor source: an adult in good health.

The V call is TRBV5-5, the J call TRBJ1-3; maybe TRBD1 (5 bases). Germline V gene lookup returns CDR1 SGHKS and CDR2 YYEKEE (reference sequence). V lost 3 bases to trimming and J lost 0 bases, with 13 bases between them. The CDR3 sequence is 16 residues long. CDR3 protein: CASSWGGLISGNTIYF. DNA of the CDR3: TGTGCCAGCAGCTGGGGGGGACTGATCTCTGGAAACACCATATATTTT.

CDR3 nucleotides: TGCAGCGCCATAAACCCCGGGATGGTCACTGAAGCTTTCTTT. It encodes CSAINPGMVTEAFF. The V and J genes are TRBV29-1 and TRBJ1-1, with no clear D. Deletions cut 7 bases from V and 4 bases from J, with 19 bases between. Germline values: CDR1 SQVTM, CDR2 ANQGSEA. This CDR3 comprises 14 residues.

The genes are TRBV15 and TRBJ2-7, with TRBD2 matching 15 bases. This CDR3 is built from 15 residues. The germline V gene has CDR1 LNHNV and CDR2 YYDKDF (reference sequence). J was trimmed by 3 bases and V by 6 bases; bases with no gene match: 3. The chain's CDR3 is CATSGLAGGIYEQYF. The CDR3 nucleotides read TGTGCCACCAGTGGACTAGCGGGAGGGATCTACGAGCAGTACTTC.

V is TRBV28 and J is TRBJ1-2; TRBD1 might be the D (5 bases). This CDR3 spans 14 amino acids. V was cut by 3 bases and J by 2 bases, with 10 bases left in between. Germline CDR1 and CDR2: MDHEN and SYDVKM. This chain's CDR3 is CASSLGQVNYGYTF. CDR3 DNA sequence: TGTGCCAGCAGTTTGGGGCAGGTGAACTATGGCTACACCTTC.

This clone turned up a few times. This sequence joins TRBV5-1 and TRBJ2-2; TRBD2 is a possible D gene (6 bases). The CDR3 extends over 17 amino acids. CDR1 and CDR2 from the germline V gene are SGHRS and YFSETQ. V was shortened by 3 bases and J by 4 bases, with 19 bases between the two germline ends. The CDR3 nucleotides read TGCGCCAGCAGCTCTCGAGTGGGGACTTTGGGCACCGGGGAGCTGTTTTTT. This encodes CASSSRVGTLGTGELFF.

This chain joins TRBV6-2 or TRBV6-3 and TRBJ2-7; D gene ambiguous. The V gene lost 5 bases and the J gene lost 7 bases, with 12 bases spanning the gap. Looked up from germline, CDR1 is MNHEY and CDR2 is SVGEGT. CDR3 length equals 12 residues. CDR3 sequence (DNA): TGTGCCAGCAGTCTTACTGTGAGGGAGCAGTACTTC. Translated, it gives CASSLTVREQYF.

This clone was counted only a few times. This chain links TRBV7-8 with TRBJ1-2; D possibly corresponds to TRBD1 (5 bases). V was pared by 4 bases and J by 3 bases, with 15 bases between. Germline V gene data show CDR1 as SGHVS and CDR2 as FQNEAQ. This CDR3 spans 15 amino acids. CDR3 amino acids: CASSSTRARDYGYTF. DNA for the CDR3: TGTGCCAGCAGCTCCACCAGGGCGAGGGACTATGGCTACACCTTC.

This rearrangement joins TRBV2 to TRBJ2-3; 10 nucleotides line up with TRBD2. Germline-derived CDR1 and CDR2 are SNHLY and FYNNEI. There are 15 residues in the CDR3. The ends lost 7 bases at V and 6 bases at J; junction bases unmatched: 10. The CDR3 here is CASTRAAGGPDTQYF. The CDR3 coding sequence is TGTGCCAGCACAAGGGCAGCGGGAGGGCCCGATACGCAGTATTTT.

The chain links TRBV3-1 (or the pseudogene TRBV3-2) to TRBJ2-1; 11 positions match TRBD2. The germline V gene encodes CDR1 LGHDT and CDR2 YNNKEL (reference sequence). V dropped 6 bases and J dropped 10; count of bases not matched to a gene: 8. CDR3 size: 14 residues. The CDR3 is CASRIAGGPSEQFF. For the CDR3, the DNA is TGTGCCAGCAGAATAGCGGGAGGGCCAAGCGAGCAGTTCTTC.

This clone appeared once. Other DNA variants within this sample encode the same CDR3. V is TRBV9 and J is TRBJ2-7; 7 bases map to TRBD2. The CDR3 contains 16 residues. Losses at the gene ends were 0 bases for V and 0 bases for J; bases not matched to a gene: 6. The germline V gene encodes CDR1 SGDLS and CDR2 YYNGEE. CDR3 sequence: CASSVEVGGSSYEQYF. CDR3 nucleotide sequence: TGTGCCAGCAGCGTAGAGGTCGGGGGGAGCTCCTACGAGCAGTACTTC.

This chain links TRBV9 with TRBJ1-6; D perhaps matches TRBD1 (6 bases). Per germline, CDR1 SGDLS and CDR2 YYNGEE. The V end was cut by 0 bases, the J end by 8 bases, with 15 bases between. This CDR3 is 16 amino acids long. The CDR3 nucleotides read TGTGCCAGCAGCGTAGCACCTCGGACAGTCGATTCACCCCTCCACTTT. The encoded protein is CASSVAPRTVDSPLHF.

The chain uses TRBV29-1 and TRBJ1-4; D may be TRBD1 (5 bases). Germline values: CDR1 SQVTM, CDR2 ANQGSEA. The CDR3 runs to 14 residues. The ends were cut back, 4 bases at V and 2 bases at J, with 11 bases in the middle. CDR3 protein: CSVGRGSTNEKLFF. The CDR3 DNA is TGCAGCGTTGGAAGGGGATCTACTAATGAAAAACTGTTTTTT.

A remark on this clone: Other DNA sequences in the sample encode the same CDR3. The chain links TRBV5-1 to TRBJ1-5; 10 bases align to TRBD1. This CDR3 comprises 15 residues. Trimming cost V 0 bases and J 4 bases; bases outside gene matches: 1. Per the germline V gene, CDR1 is SGHRS and CDR2 is YFSETQ. CDR3: CASSLGTGGNQPQHF. CDR3 sequence (DNA): TGCGCCAGCAGCTTGGGGACAGGGGGAAATCAGCCCCAGCATTTT.

V is TRBV3-1 (or the pseudogene TRBV3-2) and J is TRBJ2-7; a weak D match, TRBD2 (5 bases). Germline CDR1 and CDR2: LGHDT and YNNKEL (reference sequence). The CDR3 sequence is 14 residues long. The V end lost 0 bases, the J end lost 4 bases, and 10 bases lay between the germline ends. CDR3 loop: CASSQEGSRYEQYF. The CDR3 nucleotides are TGTGCCAGCAGCCAAGAAGGGAGTCGATACGAGCAGTACTTC.

This clone was seen a few times. The J gene is TRBJ2-3, the V gene TRBV3-1 (or the pseudogene TRBV3-2), with D possibly being TRBD1 or TRBD2 (6 bases each). Trimming pared 0 bases from V and 1 base from J, leaving 11 bases between. This CDR3 is 16 amino acids long. Per germline, CDR1 LGHDT and CDR2 YNNKEL (reference sequence). The chain's CDR3 is CASSQEGGRGTDTQYF. The CDR3 DNA sequence: TGTGCCAGCAGCCAAGAAGGGGGGCGTGGCACAGATACGCAGTATTTT.

The rearrangement joins TRBV7-7 to TRBJ2-5; 8 bases are a match to TRBD2. Germline values: CDR1 SSHAT, CDR2 FNYEAQ (reference sequence). V dropped 5 bases and J dropped 4; count of bases not matched to a gene: 9. The CDR3 loop spans 15 amino acids. CDR3 nucleotide sequence: TGTGCCAGCAGCCCATGGACTAGCCCAGGAGAGACCCAGTACTTC. Translating gives CASSPWTSPGETQYF.

The V and J genes are TRBV5-4 and TRBJ1-3; 7 nucleotides match TRBD1. V shed 1 base and J 2 bases; nucleotides not matched to a gene: 0. CDR1 and CDR2 (germline): SGHNT, YYREEE (reference sequence). This CDR3 spans 14 amino acids. Written as DNA, the CDR3 is TGTGCCAGCAGCTTGACAGGGGCTGGAAACACCATATATTTT. This codes for CASSLTGAGNTIYF.

CDR3 bases: TGTGCCAGCAGCTCCGGACTAGCGGGAGTTCAAGAGACCCAGTACTTC. This sequence encodes CASSSGLAGVQETQYF. The chain joins TRBV13 to TRBJ2-5, with TRBD2 matching over 13 bases. This CDR3 is built from 16 residues. Germline V lookup: CDR1 PRHDT, CDR2 FYEKMQ (reference sequence). V trimming: 4 bases; J trimming: 2 bases; junction bases outside the gene matches: 4.